This T cell receptor beta chain was sequenced in a study of blood T cell repertoires in COVID-19. Whole-study context: The study drew acute and convalescent COVID-19 samples from the United States, Italy and Spain. The cDNA or gDNA used as material had been derived from T cells, B-cell-depleted T cells, or PBMCs.

The CDR3 is 16 residues long. In germline, CDR1 is SGHTA, CDR2 FQGNSA. The V gene end was trimmed by 1 base and the J gene end by 5 bases; junction bases not matched to a gene: 8. As originally analysed: Quantification of nucleated cells was approximated via reference gene primer amplification. Here immunoSEQ multiplex PCR was the method, and the copy in TCRdb shows in-frame clones only, minus some. V, J and clone size reflect that table, while D and trimming were determined from the DNA. This table holds roughly 100,000 clones, roughly 80% found once. The receptor was isolated from a human donor in a cohort sampled during active COVID-19. The genes are TRBV7-2 and TRBJ1-2; 9 bases are shared with TRBD1. The specimen was peripheral blood. The CDR3 protein is CASSLVHRGLRYGYTF. The CDR3 nucleotides are TGTGCCAGCAGCTTAGTTCACAGGGGGCTTCGGTATGGCTACACCTTC.